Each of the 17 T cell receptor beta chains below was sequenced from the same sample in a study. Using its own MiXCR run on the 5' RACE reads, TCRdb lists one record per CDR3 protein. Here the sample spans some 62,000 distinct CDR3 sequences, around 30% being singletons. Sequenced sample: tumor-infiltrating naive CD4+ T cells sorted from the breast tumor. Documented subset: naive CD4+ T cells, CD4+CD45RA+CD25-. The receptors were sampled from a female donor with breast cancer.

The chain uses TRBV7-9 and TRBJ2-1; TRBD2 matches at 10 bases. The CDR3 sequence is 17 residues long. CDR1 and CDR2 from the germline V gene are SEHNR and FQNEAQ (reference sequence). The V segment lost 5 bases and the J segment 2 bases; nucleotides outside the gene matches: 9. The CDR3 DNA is TGTGCCAGCAGCCCTAGACGAACTAGCGGGACCTACAATGAGCAGTTCTTC. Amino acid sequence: CASSPRRTSGTYNEQFF.

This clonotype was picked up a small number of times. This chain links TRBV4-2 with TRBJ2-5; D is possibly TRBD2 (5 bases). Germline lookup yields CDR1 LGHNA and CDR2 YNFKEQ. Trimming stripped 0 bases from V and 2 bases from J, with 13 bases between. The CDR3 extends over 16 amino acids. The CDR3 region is CASSQDRGVPQETQYF. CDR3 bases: TGTGCCAGCAGCCAAGATCGGGGAGTGCCACAAGAGACCCAGTACTTC.

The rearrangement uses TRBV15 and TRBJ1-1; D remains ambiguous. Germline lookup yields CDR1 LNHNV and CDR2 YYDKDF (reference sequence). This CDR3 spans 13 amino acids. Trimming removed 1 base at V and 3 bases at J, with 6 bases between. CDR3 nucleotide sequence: TGTGCCACCAGCAGAGCGCCAGACACTGAAGCTTTCTTT. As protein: CATSRAPDTEAFF.

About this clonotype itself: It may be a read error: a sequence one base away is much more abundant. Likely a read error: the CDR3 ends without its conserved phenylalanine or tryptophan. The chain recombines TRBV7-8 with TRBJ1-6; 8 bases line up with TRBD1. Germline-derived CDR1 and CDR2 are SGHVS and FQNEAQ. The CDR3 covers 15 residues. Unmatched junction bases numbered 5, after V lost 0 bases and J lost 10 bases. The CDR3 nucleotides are TGTGCCAGCAGCTTAGCGACAGGGGTACGGTCACCCCTCCACATT. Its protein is CASSLATGVRSPLHI.

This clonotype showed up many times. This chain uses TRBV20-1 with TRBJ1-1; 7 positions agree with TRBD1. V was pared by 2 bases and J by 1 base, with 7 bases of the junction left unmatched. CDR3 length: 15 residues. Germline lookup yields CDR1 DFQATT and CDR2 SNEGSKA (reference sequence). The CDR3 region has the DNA TGCAGTGCTAGAACTCCGAGGACAGGGAACACTGAAGCTTTCTTT. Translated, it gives CSARTPRTGNTEAFF.

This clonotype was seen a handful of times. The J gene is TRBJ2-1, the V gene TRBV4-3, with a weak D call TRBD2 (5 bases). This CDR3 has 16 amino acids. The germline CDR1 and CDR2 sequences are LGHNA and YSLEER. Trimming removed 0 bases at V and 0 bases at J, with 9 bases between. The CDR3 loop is CASSQETGSSYNEQFF. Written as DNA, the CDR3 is TGCGCCAGCAGCCAAGAGACGGGGAGCTCCTACAATGAGCAGTTCTTC.

This chain's CDR3 is CASRDGLWGEQFF. The CDR3 DNA sequence: TGTGCCAGCAGGGATGGCCTCTGGGGTGAGCAGTTCTTC. The chain couples TRBV28 to TRBJ2-1; D uncertain. The germline V gene encodes CDR1 MDHEN and CDR2 SYDVKM. The CDR3 spans 13 residues. The germline V and J ends were trimmed by 6 bases and 9 bases, with 15 bases remaining between them.

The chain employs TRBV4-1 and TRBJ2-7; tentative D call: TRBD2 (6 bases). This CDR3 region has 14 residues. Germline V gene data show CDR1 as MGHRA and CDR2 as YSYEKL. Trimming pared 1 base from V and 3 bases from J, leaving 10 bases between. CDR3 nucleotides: TGCGCCAGCAGCCAAGTCGGCGGGAACTACGAGCAGTACTTC. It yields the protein CASSQVGGNYEQYF.

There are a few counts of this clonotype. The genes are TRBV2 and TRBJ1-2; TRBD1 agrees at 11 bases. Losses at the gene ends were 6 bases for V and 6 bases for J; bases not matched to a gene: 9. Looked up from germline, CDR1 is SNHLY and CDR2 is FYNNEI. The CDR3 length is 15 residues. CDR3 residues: CASRETGTGGHGYTF. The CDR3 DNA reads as TGTGCCAGCAGGGAGACCGGGACAGGGGGACATGGCTACACCTTC. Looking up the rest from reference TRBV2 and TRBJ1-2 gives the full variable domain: EPEVTQTPSHQVTQMGQEVILRCVPISNHLYFYWYRQILGQKVEFLVSFYNNEISEKSEIFDDQFSVERPDGSNFTLKIRSTKLEDSAMYFCASRETGTGGHGYTFGSGTRLTVV.

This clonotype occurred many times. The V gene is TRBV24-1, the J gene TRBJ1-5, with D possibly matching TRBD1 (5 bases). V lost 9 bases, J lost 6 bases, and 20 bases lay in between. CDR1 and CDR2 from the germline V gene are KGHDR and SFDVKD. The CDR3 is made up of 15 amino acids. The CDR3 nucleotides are TGTGCCACCGGAACGCGGCAGCAAGGGGTTCAGCCCCAGCATTTT. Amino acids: CATGTRQQGVQPQHF.

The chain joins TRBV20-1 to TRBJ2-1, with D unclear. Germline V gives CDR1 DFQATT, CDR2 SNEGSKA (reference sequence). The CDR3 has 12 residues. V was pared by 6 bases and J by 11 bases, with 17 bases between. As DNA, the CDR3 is TGCAGTGCCAAGGGTAGCTCAGAGAAGCAGTTCTTC. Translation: CSAKGSSEKQFF.

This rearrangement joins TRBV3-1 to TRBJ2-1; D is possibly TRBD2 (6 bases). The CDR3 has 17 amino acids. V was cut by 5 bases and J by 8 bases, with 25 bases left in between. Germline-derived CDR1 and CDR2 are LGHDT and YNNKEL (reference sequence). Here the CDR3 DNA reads TGTGCCAGCAGCTTCCGGCGGGGTGTAGGGGATGAAGATGAGCAGTTCTTC. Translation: CASSFRRGVGDEDEQFF.

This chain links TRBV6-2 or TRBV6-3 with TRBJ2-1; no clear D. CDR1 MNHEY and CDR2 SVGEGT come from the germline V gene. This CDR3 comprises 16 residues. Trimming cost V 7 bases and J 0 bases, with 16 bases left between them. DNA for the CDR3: TGTGCCAGCACCCCCCTGGGGTCCAGCTCCTACAATGAGCAGTTCTTC. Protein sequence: CASTPLGSSSYNEQFF.

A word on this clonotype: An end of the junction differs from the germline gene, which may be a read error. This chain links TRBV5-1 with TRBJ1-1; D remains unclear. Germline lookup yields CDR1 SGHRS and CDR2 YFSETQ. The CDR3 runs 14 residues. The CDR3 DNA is TGCACCAGCAGCTTGGAGGGCGGAGGCACTGAAGCTTTCTTT. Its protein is CTSSLEGGGTEAFF.

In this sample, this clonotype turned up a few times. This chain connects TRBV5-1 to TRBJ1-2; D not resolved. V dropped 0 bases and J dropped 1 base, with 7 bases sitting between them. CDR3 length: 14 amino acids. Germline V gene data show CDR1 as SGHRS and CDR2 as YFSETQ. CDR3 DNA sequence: TGCGCCAGCAGCTTGGCCGCCGGTAACTATGGCTACACCTTC. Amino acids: CASSLAAGNYGYTF.

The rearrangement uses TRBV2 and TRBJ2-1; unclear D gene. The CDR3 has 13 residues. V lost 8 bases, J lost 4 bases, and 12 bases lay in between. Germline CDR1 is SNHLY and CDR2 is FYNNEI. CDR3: CASQQLHYNEQFF. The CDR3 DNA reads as TGTGCCAGCCAACAGCTTCATTACAATGAGCAGTTCTTC. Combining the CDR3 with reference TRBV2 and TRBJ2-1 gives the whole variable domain EPEVTQTPSHQVTQMGQEVILRCVPISNHLYFYWYRQILGQKVEFLVSFYNNEISEKSEIFDDQFSVERPDGSNFTLKIRSTKLEDSAMYFCASQQLHYNEQFFGPGTRLTVL.

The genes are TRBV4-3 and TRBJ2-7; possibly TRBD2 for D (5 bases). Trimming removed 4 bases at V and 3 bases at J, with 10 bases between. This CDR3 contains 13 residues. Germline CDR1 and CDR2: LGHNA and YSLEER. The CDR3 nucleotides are TGCGCCAGCAGCCGCCTCGGGGTCTACGAGCAGTACTTC. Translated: CASSRLGVYEQYF.